This is a list of T cell receptor beta chains from one sample in a study of blood T cell repertoires in COVID-19. Sequenced by immunoSEQ multiplex PCR; TCRdb stores in-frame clones only, minus some. The data hold 200,000 to 250,000 clones, with approximately 80% observed a single time. Sequencing was done on a sample of peripheral blood. The receptors shown here come from a woman of 80 years or more with COVID-19, enrolled during active disease. The CDR3 runs from the conserved cysteine through the conserved F or W. A D gene is named only where the DNA matches it firmly. Only part of the rows carry a size: once, few, many, or a class if the clone is expanded.

V	size	D	J	DNA	CDR3
TRBV7-9	once	-	TRBJ1-5	TGTGCCAGCAGCTCGGGGGAGAGGCCCCAGCATTTT	CASSSGERPQHF
TRBV3-1/TRBV3-2	-	-	TRBJ1-6	TGTGCCAGCAGCCACCCGGGGGTGGCAGGTACTCCCCTCCACTTT	CASSHPGVAGTPLHF
TRBV19	-	-	TRBJ2-3	TGTGCCAGTAGTATAGGGGACTTTAGCACAGATACGCAGTATTTT	CASSIGDFSTDTQYF
TRBV10-1	-	-	TRBJ2-2	TGCGCCAGCAGTGATCAGTACCGCCGGGAGCTGTTTTTT	CASSDQYRRELFF
TRBV2	-	-	TRBJ1-3	TGTGCCAGCAGTGAAGGAGGGCTTTTGGCTGGAAACACCATATATTTT	CASSEGGLLAGNTIYF
TRBV5-1	-	TRBD1	TRBJ2-1	TGCGCCAGCAGCTTCTGGACAGGGGGCGATGAGCAGTTCTTC	CASSFWTGGDEQFF
TRBV19	many	-	TRBJ1-1	TGTGCCAGTAGTGATTGGGAGGGCACTGAAGCTTTCTTT	CASSDWEGTEAFF
TRBV11-2	-	-	TRBJ2-7	TGTGCCAGCAGCTTAGTCCAGGGCGCCGAGCAGTACTTC	CASSLVQGAEQYF
TRBV19	once	TRBD2	TRBJ2-1	TGTGCCAGTAGTCCGTTTGCGGGAGAAAGGTTCTTC	CASSPFAGERFF
TRBV18	-	TRBD1	TRBJ2-1	TGTGCCAGCTCACGAGAAGGGACAGGGGGAAGAAATGAGCAGTTCTTC	CASSREGTGGRNEQFF
TRBV19	-	TRBD1	TRBJ2-3	TGTGCCAGCGGGAGCCGGACAGGGGAGGGCACAGATACGCAGTATTTT	CASGSRTGEGTDTQYF
TRBV10-3	-	-	TRBJ2-1	TGTGCCATCAGTGAAAGGGGGTCCTACAATGAGCAGTTCTTC	CAISERGSYNEQFF
TRBV6-2/TRBV6-3	-	-	TRBJ1-2	TGTGCCAGCAGCCAAACCGGGGGCTATGGCTACACCTTC	CASSQTGGYGYTF
TRBV6-4	many	-	TRBJ1-5	TGTGCCAGCAGTGACCGGGTCAGCAATCAGCCCCAGCATTTT	CASSDRVSNQPQHF
TRBV3-1/TRBV3-2	-	-	TRBJ2-1	TGTGCCAGCAGCCAAGCCCGGGGAGTTTACAATGAGCAGTTCTTC	CASSQARGVYNEQFF
TRBV6-5	-	-	TRBJ1-1	TGTGCCAGCAGTTACGGGCGGGGCGCTGAAGCTTTCTTT	CASSYGRGAEAFF
TRBV7-7	-	-	TRBJ1-5	TGTGCTAGCAGCTTAGATAGATGCAATCAGCCCCAGCATTTT	CASSLDRCNQPQHF
TRBV2	-	-	TRBJ1-2	TGTGCCAGCCGTCAGGCAGGGGCGGCCGGTGGCTACACCTTC	CASRQAGAAGGYTF
TRBV3-1/TRBV3-2	-	TRBD1	TRBJ1-2	TGTGCCAGCACCCTACAGGGGGCGCACGGCTACACCTTC	CASTLQGAHGYTF
TRBV25-1	-	-	TRBJ2-7	TGTGCCAGCAGCGGCCAGGGTTCCTACGAGCAGTACTTC	CASSGQGSYEQYF
TRBV9	many	-	TRBJ2-1	TGTGCCAGCAGCGTGGGGAGGAAGTCGGGTAGCTCCTACAATGAGCAGTTCTTC	CASSVGRKSGSSYNEQFF
TRBV19	-	TRBD1	TRBJ2-6	TGTGCCAGTAGTATAGGAGGGGGCAATGGGGCCAACGTCCTGACTTTC	CASSIGGGNGANVLTF
TRBV6-1	-	-	TRBJ2-3	TGTGCCAGCAGTGAACGGGTACCCCTGGTCACTTATACGCAGTATTTT	CASSERVPLVTYTQYF
TRBV5-6	-	TRBD1	TRBJ2-2	TGTGCCAGCAGCTATCCCCGGGACAGAAACACCGGGGAGCTGTTTTTT	CASSYPRDRNTGELFF
TRBV25-1	-	TRBD2	TRBJ2-1	TGTGCCAGCAGACCGGGGGGAACCTACAATGAGCAGTTCTTC	CASRPGGTYNEQFF
TRBV18	-	TRBD1	TRBJ1-5	TGTGCCAGCGGACAGGGTTATAGCAATCAGCCCCAGCATTTT	CASGQGYSNQPQHF
TRBV18	-	TRBD1	TRBJ2-1	TGTGCCAGCTCCACCATGACAGGGGGTATCGGAAATGAGCAGTTCTTC	CASSTMTGGIGNEQFF
TRBV2	-	TRBD1	TRBJ1-2	TGTGCCAGCAGCATTGGACAGGGTCTTGGCTATGGCTACACCTTC	CASSIGQGLGYGYTF
TRBV29-1	-	-	TRBJ2-3	TGCAGCCCCTTCCGGGGAGATACGCAGTATTTT	CSPFRGDTQYF